The count of the clone carrying this T cell receptor (beta chain) is one. The antigen remains unidentified. This specimen comes from a study of cytomegalovirus exposure and HLA in healthy donors. Overall study: Clustering assigned 70% to 90% of the 350 to 400 genotyped donors to the Caucasian-associated ancestry cluster.

PCR used 60 Vbeta primers and 13 Jbeta primers. Generated by immunoSEQ multiplex PCR, the TCRdb table keeps only in-frame clones and is missing some. In the table there are some 150,000 clones, about four fifths of which are singletons. Study-level points and caveats: The study designated 150 or so TCR beta chains cytomegalovirus-associated.

The sequence was obtained from a man between 25 and 39 years old in good health and CMV-seropositive. The specimen sequenced was PBMCs.

CDR3 sequence: CASSHTGARGDTQYF. The CDR3 nucleotides are TGCGCCAGCAGCCATACGGGAGCAAGAGGGGATACGCAGTATTTT. The chain combines TRBV4-1 with TRBJ2-3; a weak D match, TRBD2 (6 bases). The length of the CDR3 is 15 residues. CDR1 is MGHRA and CDR2 is YSYEKL in the germline V gene. With 3 bases removed from V and 6 bases from J, the gap between germline ends came to 16 bases.